The entry below describes one TCR beta chain. No cognate antigen has been identified for it. No base qualities exist here, and no much larger clone lies one base off it. Genomic DNA was isolated from the sorted cells so that the TCRbeta CDR3 region could be sequenced. The immunoSEQ Assay was used to sequence the TCRbeta CDR3 regions. This is the immuneACCESS table as TCRdb keeps it, with only in-frame sequences that have V and J called. A part of the clones is gone; compared with another copy, unresolved V genes explain less than half, and the rest is unexplained. This sample has approximately 54,000 clones in its table, and 91% of those were observed once. The ten largest account for over 7.5% of the sample. The sample is drawn from a study of OX40 agonist ivuxolimab in advanced cancers. Regarding the study in general: Ivuxolimab, which targeted the costimulatory receptor OX40 (CD134), was an agonistic, fully human IgG2 monoclonal antibody. Of the approximately 54 patients in dose escalation, around 20 had hepatocellular carcinoma, some 15 had melanoma, 9 had renal cell carcinoma and 9 had head and neck cancer. Prior anti-PD-1, anti-PD-L1 or anti-CTLA-4 therapy was permitted, and checkpoint inhibitors had been received by around 39% of dose-escalation patients. The paper describes the monotherapy dose-escalation part (N of about 52 patients) of the phase I trial of ivuxolimab. Partial responses were achieved by three dose-escalation patients, of whom one had hepatocellular carcinoma and two had cutaneous melanoma. The dose-escalation cohort was approximately 83% male with a mean age of around 62 years, ranging from about 20 to 85. Intravenous ivuxolimab was administered to patients every 2 weeks at six dose levels: 0.01, 0.1, 0.3, 1.5, 3 and 10 mg/kg. The point of sequencing TCRbeta in the periphery was to test whether ivuxolimab changed TCR sequence diversity and drove clonal T-cell expansion. What the work shows at the level of the full study, not this receptor alone: The antigen specificity of the clonally expanded peripheral T cells was not determined. Low levels of normalized T-cell clonal expansion were also seen in some patients who did not respond. At doses of 0.1 to 3.0 mg/kg, clonal expansion of both CD4+ and CD8+ T cells in blood was seen between baseline and week 6. In the 0.1-3.0 mg/kg groups, partial responders were among the patients with the lowest normalized peripheral clonal expansion, particularly in CD8+ T cells. On average, CD8+ T cells showed more expanded clones than CD4+ T cells after ivuxolimab.

Inclusive of the bounding cysteine and phenylalanine, the CDR3 is 12 residues long. The sequence is cut down to CDR3 DNA, 36 bases in frame from base 1. Taken from the germline V gene, the CDR1 and CDR2 loops are SQVTM and ANQGSEA. Cut back by 0 bases and 1 base, the V and J ends lie 3 bases apart. Patients with autoimmune disease history or receiving systemic immunosuppression were excluded from the trial. Peripheral blood for TCR sequencing was collected from all dose cohorts at baseline, on cycle 4 day 1, and on cycle 7 day 1. Samples were obtained from an open-label, multicenter, first-in-human phase I dose-escalation trial of ivuxolimab. Adults with locally advanced or metastatic melanoma, renal cell carcinoma, hepatocellular carcinoma or head and neck squamous cell carcinoma were enrolled in the trial. Before TCR sequencing, CD4+ T cells and CD8+ T cells from peripheral blood were sorted into separate populations.

This clonotype was obtained from an adult with an advanced solid tumor such as melanoma, head and neck, liver or kidney cancer. The material sequenced was CD4+ or CD8+ T cells sorted from blood, taken in a trial of the OX40 agonist ivuxolimab. The rearrangement combines TRBV29-1 with TRBJ1-1; there is no confident call for the D gene. The nucleotides are TGCAGCGTTGAAGACAAGAACACTGAAGCTTTCTTT. This encodes CSVEDKNTEAFF.